A single sample is the source of the 30 T cell receptor beta chains below, sequenced in a study of cytotoxic CD8 clonotypes in ibrutinib-treated CLL (dated by TCRdb to the early 2020s). Library prep was done by the immunoSEQ multiplex PCR assay. The source is immuneACCESS, and TCRdb retained only in-frame sequences with V and J called. Part of the clones is not carried over; for the studies checked, unresolved V genes explain less than half of this, and the remainder is unexplained. A total of more than 25,000 clones appear in this sample, 60% to 85% of them only once. Clones ranked in the top ten supply roughly 48% of the sample. Sequenced here: PBMCs, sampled after 36 months of ibrutinib treatment. These TCRs come from a human donor with chronic lymphocytic leukemia.

J is TRBJ1-1 and V is TRBV20-1, with TRBD1 as a possible D gene (5 bases). This CDR3 region has 10 residues. Trimming pared 6 bases from V and 7 bases from J, leaving 9 bases between. Germline lookup yields CDR1 DFQATT and CDR2 SNEGSKA (reference sequence). CDR3 loop: CSARGLEAFF. Here the CDR3 DNA reads TGCAGTGCGAGGGGCCTTGAAGCTTTCTTT.

V usage is TRBV11-2 and J usage is TRBJ2-2; D is ambiguous. Trimming took 3 bases from V and 2 from J, leaving 7 bases between them. CDR1 is SGHAT and CDR2 is FQNNGV in the germline V gene. The CDR3 extends over 14 amino acids. CDR3 protein: CASSFTINTGELFF. CDR3 nucleotide sequence: TGTGCCAGCAGCTTCACCATAAACACCGGGGAGCTGTTTTTT.

The gene calls are TRBV6-6 and TRBJ2-1; 8 nucleotides align to TRBD1. CDR1 is MNHNY and CDR2 is SVGAGI in the germline V gene (reference sequence). V lost 0 bases, J lost 7 bases, and 5 bases stayed unmatched. The CDR3 spans 15 residues. CDR3 nucleotide sequence: TGTGCCAGCAGTTACTCGGACAGGGTTGAAAATGAGCAGTTCTTC. Its protein is CASSYSDRVENEQFF.

The chain uses TRBV19 and TRBJ1-3; D perhaps matches TRBD1 (5 bases). Germline values: CDR1 LNHDA, CDR2 SQIVND (reference sequence). CDR3 length: 16 amino acids. V lost 1 base to trimming and J lost 3 bases, with 13 bases between them. The CDR3 loop reads CASSIVQGFNGNTIYF. The CDR3 region has the DNA TGTGCCAGTAGTATAGTGCAGGGCTTCAATGGAAACACCATATATTTT. Full variable domain (missing parts from reference TRBV19 and TRBJ1-3): DGGITQSPKYLFRKEGQNVTLSCEQNLNHDAMYWYRQDPGQGLRLIYYSQIVNDFQKGDIAEGYSVSREKKESFPLTVTSAQKNPTAFYLCASSIVQGFNGNTIYFGEGSWLTVV.

This sequence joins TRBV6-6 and TRBJ1-2, with 8 bases fitting TRBD1. J lost 7 bases, V lost 5 bases, and 6 bases had no gene match. The CDR3 has 13 amino acids. Germline V CDR1 and CDR2: MNHNY, SVGAGI (reference sequence). Here the CDR3 reads CASSPRQGFGYTF. CDR3 nucleotides: TGTGCCAGCAGTCCGAGACAGGGGTTTGGCTACACCTTC.

This chain connects TRBV5-6 to TRBJ2-3; 7 nucleotides line up with TRBD2. This CDR3 contains 11 residues. V was pared by 3 bases and J by 11 bases, with 3 bases of the junction left unmatched. The germline V gene has CDR1 SGHDT and CDR2 YYEEEE. This CDR3 is CASSWEGGQYF. In nucleotides, the CDR3 is TGTGCCAGCAGCTGGGAGGGAGGGCAGTATTTT.

This chain uses TRBV10-2 with TRBJ2-7; TRBD2 matches at 10 bases. The CDR3 consists of 15 residues. Trimming at V came to 8 bases and at J to 2 bases, leaving 9 bases not matched to a gene. Germline V CDR1 and CDR2: WSHSY, SAAADI. CDR3 nucleotides: TGCGCCAGCCTCAGCTTAGCGGGGGGAGCCTACGAGCAGTACTTC. It translates to CASLSLAGGAYEQYF.

The V gene is TRBV5-6, the J gene TRBJ1-1, with D tentatively TRBD1 (6 bases). The CDR3 spans 17 residues. Germline V gives CDR1 SGHDT, CDR2 YYEEEE. V was shortened by 4 bases and J by 0 bases, with 19 bases between the two germline ends. The CDR3 DNA reads TGTGCCAGCAGCACCCCGAGGGAAAGGGGGATGAACACTGAAGCTTTCTTT. This gives the protein CASSTPRERGMNTEAFF. Full variable domain (missing parts from reference TRBV5-6 and TRBJ1-1): DAGVTQSPTHLIKTRGQQVTLRCSPKSGHDTVSWYQQALGQGPQFIFQYYEEEERQRGNFPDRFSGHQFPNYSSELNVNALLLGDSALYLCASSTPRERGMNTEAFFGQGTRLTVV.

This chain joins TRBV10-3 and TRBJ2-7; 8 bases fit TRBD1. Germline loops: CDR1 ENHRY, CDR2 SYGVKD. This CDR3 region has 14 residues. V trimming: 2 bases; J trimming: 5 bases; junction bases outside the gene matches: 5. CDR3 amino acids: CAISEPDRAHEQYF. In DNA, the CDR3 is TGTGCCATCAGTGAGCCGGACAGGGCCCACGAGCAGTACTTC.

The chain joins TRBV6-5 to TRBJ1-6; a possible D gene is TRBD1 (5 bases). This CDR3 spans 16 amino acids. The V gene's germline CDR1 is MNHEY and CDR2 SVGAGI. V lost 0 bases to trimming and J lost 2 bases, with 8 bases between them. The CDR3 DNA reads as TGTGCCAGCAGTTACTCGCGGACACCCTATAATTCACCCCTCCACTTT. Its translation: CASSYSRTPYNSPLHF.

This chain links TRBV11-2 with TRBJ1-2; no clear D. The V end was cut by 4 bases, the J end by 7 bases, with 16 bases between. The CDR3 totals 14 residues. CDR1 is SGHAT and CDR2 is FQNNGV in the germline V gene. The CDR3 region is CASSSPVILGGYTF. In DNA, the CDR3 is TGTGCCAGCAGCTCCCCAGTTATACTCGGTGGCTACACCTTC.

V and J are TRBV6-1 and TRBJ1-1; D gene unclear. V dropped 3 bases and J dropped 8 bases, with 10 bases sitting between them. CDR1 MNHNS and CDR2 SASEGT come from the germline V gene. The CDR3 loop spans 12 amino acids. The CDR3 coding sequence is TGTGCCAGCAGTGAGACGGATAAAGAAGCTTTCTTT. Its protein is CASSETDKEAFF.

The rearrangement links TRBV11-2 to TRBJ1-2; unclear D gene. The CDR3 contains 13 residues. Germline-derived CDR1 and CDR2 are SGHAT and FQNNGV. V was clipped by 3 bases and J by 4 bases, with 9 bases between them. The DNA for the CDR3 is TGTGCCAGCAGCTTGCCCGGCCTCTATGGCTACACCTTC. Encoded protein: CASSLPGLYGYTF.

The rearrangement links TRBV5-1 to TRBJ2-5; unclear D gene. The CDR3 spans 15 residues. The V and J ends lost 4 bases and 2 bases respectively, with 15 bases between them. Germline V lookup: CDR1 SGHRS, CDR2 YFSETQ. The DNA of the CDR3 is TGCGCCAGCAGCCCTATTCTTGACGGTCAAGAGACCCAGTACTTC. It encodes CASSPILDGQETQYF.

V is TRBV10-2 and J is TRBJ1-5; 10 nucleotides match TRBD1. V lost 6 bases and J lost 6; bases outside the gene matches: 5. The CDR3 spans 14 residues. Germline V gives CDR1 WSHSY, CDR2 SAAADI. As DNA, the CDR3 is TGCGCCAGCAGAGACAGGGGGCTAGGTCAGCCCCAGCATTTT. Its translation is CASRDRGLGQPQHF.

V and J are TRBV4-1 and TRBJ1-5; the match to TRBD1 covers 9 bases. The CDR3 has 16 residues. Germline V gene sequence: CDR1 MGHRA, CDR2 YSYEKL. V lost 6 bases and J lost 3; bases outside the gene matches: 9. CDR3 DNA sequence: TGCGCCAGCAGTCCCTTCCTACAGGGGGCCAATCAGCCCCAGCATTTT. It encodes CASSPFLQGANQPQHF.

This clone was picked up one time. V is TRBV7-6 and J is TRBJ1-5; D gene unclear. Trimming removed 5 bases from V and 0 bases from J, with 11 bases in between. The germline V gene encodes CDR1 SGHVS and CDR2 FNYEAQ. The CDR3 length is 15 residues. In DNA form, the CDR3 reads TGTGCCAGCAGCCTCACGCCAGCTAGCAATCAGCCCCAGCATTTT. Its translation is CASSLTPASNQPQHF.

This clone was seen a single time. The genes are TRBV7-3 and TRBJ1-6; unclear D gene. Germline CDR1 SGHTA, CDR2 FQGTGA. Trimming shortened V by 5 bases and J by 6 bases, and 11 bases separated the two germline ends. This CDR3 comprises 14 residues. This CDR3 is CASSISGGNSPLHF. The CDR3, as DNA: TGTGCCAGCAGCATCTCCGGCGGTAATTCACCCCTCCACTTT.

This clone occurred a few times. The chain combines TRBV5-8 with TRBJ1-3, with D perhaps matching TRBD1 (6 bases). Germline CDR1 reads SGHTS; CDR2 reads YDEGEE. The CDR3 runs to 15 residues. V lost 1 base, J lost 0 bases, and 8 bases lay in between. CDR3: CASSLSRGSGNTIYF. The DNA of the CDR3 is TGTGCCAGCAGCTTGAGCAGGGGCTCTGGAAACACCATATATTTT.

CDR3 region: CASSQEIAGGLETQYF. The CDR3 bases are TGTGCCAGCAGCCAGGAAATAGCGGGGGGGCTTGAGACCCAGTACTTC. V and J are TRBV4-2 and TRBJ2-5; 11 bases agree with TRBD2. Germline CDR1 is LGHNA and CDR2 is YNFKEQ. The CDR3 consists of 16 residues. V trimming: 3 bases; J trimming: 5 bases; junction bases outside the gene matches: 8.

J is TRBJ2-5 and V is TRBV5-8; D is undetermined. Germline V gene data show CDR1 as SGHTS and CDR2 as YDEGEE. This CDR3 spans 13 amino acids. V gave up 2 bases and J gave up 0 bases, with 5 bases separating them. The CDR3 DNA is TGTGCCAGCAGCTTAACATACCAAGAGACCCAGTACTTC. This codes for CASSLTYQETQYF.

The chain joins TRBV9 to TRBJ2-5, with unresolved D. Looked up from germline, CDR1 is SGDLS and CDR2 is YYNGEE. V lost 0 bases to trimming and J lost 4 bases, with 13 bases between them. This CDR3 contains 15 residues. The CDR3: CASSVAIGWAETQYF. The CDR3 nucleotides read TGTGCCAGCAGCGTAGCTATAGGGTGGGCAGAGACCCAGTACTTC.

V gene TRBV7-6 combines with J gene TRBJ2-7; D is perhaps TRBD1 or TRBD2 (5 bases each). CDR1 is SGHVS, CDR2 FNYEAQ, per germline. V gave up 4 bases and J gave up 5 bases, with 18 bases separating them. The CDR3 length is 15 residues. The CDR3 spells CASSSEGPGFDEQYF. CDR3 bases: TGTGCCAGCAGCTCAGAGGGGCCGGGTTTCGACGAGCAGTACTTC.

The gene calls are TRBV7-3 and TRBJ2-3; 11 bases align to TRBD2. Trimming removed 3 bases from V and 4 bases from J; junction bases left unmatched: 3. The CDR3 consists of 15 residues. Per the germline V gene, CDR1 is SGHTA and CDR2 is FQGTGA. DNA of the CDR3: TGTGCCAGCAGCTTTAGCGGGGGGGCCGCAGATACGCAGTATTTT. Its protein product is CASSFSGGAADTQYF.

The chain recombines TRBV5-4 with TRBJ2-1, with a possible D match to TRBD2 (5 bases). The V end was cut by 2 bases, the J end by 3 bases, with 9 bases between. The CDR3 runs 14 residues. CDR1 SGHNT and CDR2 YYREEE come from the germline V gene (reference sequence). The CDR3 sequence: CASSLTRDYNEQFF. CDR3 coding DNA: TGTGCCAGCAGCTTAACTCGGGACTACAATGAGCAGTTCTTC.

V usage is TRBV5-5 and J usage is TRBJ1-4; D uncertain. V shed 4 bases and J shed 11 bases, with 21 bases lying between them. This CDR3 has 15 residues. Germline V gene data show CDR1 as SGHKS and CDR2 as YYEKEE (reference sequence). For the CDR3, the DNA is TGTGCCAGCAGCCCCGAGGAGGGTTGGTTGAAGAAACTGTTTTTT. It encodes CASSPEEGWLKKLFF.

V is TRBV7-3 and J is TRBJ1-2, with no clear D. Germline CDR1 SGHTA, CDR2 FQGTGA. The CDR3 consists of 13 residues. The V and J ends lost 1 base and 7 bases respectively, with 10 bases between them. CDR3 sequence: CASSLMADSGYTF. The CDR3 region has the DNA TGTGCCAGCAGCTTAATGGCAGACTCTGGCTACACCTTC.

J is TRBJ2-4 and V is TRBV5-1, with a weak D call TRBD1 (6 bases). The germline gives CDR1 SGHRS, CDR2 YFSETQ. The CDR3 contains 15 residues. The V end was cut by 7 bases, the J end by 0 bases, with 14 bases between. As DNA, the CDR3 is TGCGCCAGCTCCTCCCCAGGGGTAGCCAAAAACATTCAGTACTTC. This gives the protein CASSSPGVAKNIQYF.

V usage is TRBV30 and J usage is TRBJ1-1; tentative D call: TRBD1 (5 bases). CDR3 length equals 13 residues. CDR1 is GTSNPN, CDR2 SVGIG, per germline (reference sequence). Deletions cut 5 bases from V and 3 bases from J, with 13 bases between. CDR3 amino acids: CAWGRGLDTEAFF. The DNA for the CDR3 is TGTGCCTGGGGACGGGGCTTGGACACTGAAGCTTTCTTT.

This chain uses TRBV5-6 with TRBJ2-7; maybe TRBD2 (5 bases). This CDR3 is 12 amino acids long. The ends were cut back, 2 bases at V and 6 bases at J, with 9 bases in the middle. Germline CDR1 SGHDT, CDR2 YYEEEE. The chain's CDR3 is CASSLRGCEQYF. In nucleotides, the CDR3 is TGTGCCAGCAGCTTACGGGGATGCGAGCAGTACTTC.